This entry lists 20 T cell receptor beta chains sequenced from one sample in a study of high-grade serous ovarian cancer treatment subgroups. Tumor samples were taken before definitive surgery or chemotherapy. Sequencing used immunoSEQ multiplex PCR; TCRdb keeps in-frame clones, though not all of them. Of under 10,000 clones listed, around 76% were seen once; the top ten hold 5% to 7%. Sequenced material: tumor tissue. These receptors all come from a human donor with high-grade serous ovarian cancer.

The chain recombines TRBV4-1 with TRBJ1-5; D not resolved. Per germline, CDR1 MGHRA and CDR2 YSYEKL. The CDR3 extends over 16 amino acids. Trimming cost V 0 bases and J 6 bases, with 15 bases left between them. CDR3 sequence reads: CASSQDGPGGSQPQHF. CDR3 nucleotides: TGCGCCAGCAGCCAAGACGGGCCCGGAGGGAGTCAGCCCCAGCATTTT.

The chain uses TRBV6-5 and TRBJ1-2, with TRBD1 matching 8 bases. Germline V gene lookup returns CDR1 MNHEY and CDR2 SVGAGI. J was trimmed by 8 bases and V by 6 bases; bases with no gene match: 5. The CDR3 is 12 amino acids. The CDR3: CASSGQGGGYTF. The CDR3 coding sequence is TGTGCCAGCAGCGGACAGGGAGGCGGCTACACCTTC.

In its sample, this clone was seen once. A much larger clone is a single base away; this may be a read error. The chain combines TRBV19 with TRBJ1-2; D perhaps matches TRBD1 (6 bases). Trimming cost V 4 bases and J 7 bases, with 16 bases left between them. Per the germline V gene, CDR1 is LNHDA and CDR2 is SQIVND (reference sequence). The CDR3 contains 14 residues. CDR3 region: CASSTREGGLGYTF. The CDR3 region has the DNA TGTGCCAGTAGTACCAGAGAGGGGGGACTTGGCTACACCTTC.

This chain links TRBV14 with TRBJ2-5; 7 nucleotides agree with TRBD1. Trimming took 5 bases from V and 2 from J; bases not matched to a gene: 11. Germline V CDR1 and CDR2: SGHDN, FVKESK. This CDR3 spans 16 amino acids. CDR3 in DNA: TGTGCCAGCAGCTTGGTCAGGGGGTCCGATCAAGAGACCCAGTACTTC. This encodes CASSLVRGSDQETQYF.

CDR3: CASSLDGGIDYGYTF. The CDR3 DNA follows: TGTGCCAGCAGCTTGGATGGGGGCATCGACTATGGCTACACCTTC. This chain links TRBV5-4 with TRBJ1-2, with a weak D call TRBD1 (6 bases). The V gene lost 0 bases and the J gene lost 3 bases, with 12 bases spanning the gap. The germline CDR1 and CDR2 sequences are SGHNT and YYREEE (reference sequence). The CDR3 spans 15 residues. The variable domain in full, with the rest retrieved from reference TRBV5-4 and TRBJ1-2, is ETGVTQSPTHLIKTRGQQVTLRCSSQSGHNTVSWYQQALGQGPQFIFQYYREEENGRGNFPPRFSGLQFPNYSSELNVNALELDDSALYLCASSLDGGIDYGYTFGSGTRLTVV.

The rearrangement links TRBV19 to TRBJ2-7; D is uncertain. The CDR3 extends over 13 amino acids. Germline V lookup: CDR1 LNHDA, CDR2 SQIVND (reference sequence). Trimming stripped 9 bases from V and 0 bases from J, with 12 bases between. The CDR3 protein is CASRPQVSYEQYF. As DNA, the CDR3 is TGTGCCAGCAGACCCCAGGTCTCCTACGAGCAGTACTTC.

The J gene is TRBJ2-5, the V gene TRBV2; the match to TRBD1 covers 8 bases. The J call could be wrong; TRBJ2-7 is a better fit for the DNA end. The CDR3 is 13 amino acids. Germline V gives CDR1 SNHLY, CDR2 FYNNEI. The CDR3 DNA sequence: TGTGCCTCAATGCAGGACAGGGCGGACGAGCAGTACTTC. As protein: CASMQDRADEQYF.

This clone occurred a few times. V is TRBV6-5 and J is TRBJ2-7; D may be TRBD2 (6 bases). V was pared by 5 bases and J by 7 bases, with 18 bases between. CDR1 MNHEY and CDR2 SVGAGI come from the germline V gene. There are 14 residues in the CDR3. For the CDR3, the DNA is TGTGCCAGCAGTAACCTGCCCGGGGCGGGGGAGCAGTACTTC. Translation: CASSNLPGAGEQYF.

The chain recombines TRBV4-3 with TRBJ2-5; 12 bases map to TRBD2. CDR1 is LGHNA and CDR2 is YSLEER in the germline V gene. The J segment lost 5 bases and the V segment lost 1 base, leaving 11 bases of the junction unmatched. The CDR3 consists of 18 residues. Here the CDR3 reads CASSQVRASGGARETQYF. The CDR3 nucleotides read TGCGCCAGCAGCCAAGTGAGGGCTAGCGGGGGGGCCAGGGAGACCCAGTACTTC.

This clone was seen more than once but under ten times. The J gene is TRBJ2-7, the V gene TRBV4-1; 7 bases fit TRBD1. This CDR3 has 16 residues. V lost 2 bases and J lost 3; bases outside the gene matches: 10. Germline V lookup: CDR1 MGHRA, CDR2 YSYEKL. This CDR3 reads CASSQYEGAGDYEQYF. In nucleotides, the CDR3 is TGCGCCAGCAGCCAATACGAGGGGGCAGGGGACTACGAGCAGTACTTC.

The sample holds a few counts of this clone. The chain is built from TRBV10-1 and TRBJ2-3; 7 nucleotides match TRBD2. The length of the CDR3 is 18 residues. Germline lookup yields CDR1 WNHNN and CDR2 SYGVQD (reference sequence). V dropped 6 bases and J dropped 2; count of bases not matched to a gene: 17. This CDR3 reads CASRKRGPYPTNTDTQYF. The DNA for the CDR3 is TGCGCCAGCAGAAAGCGGGGACCTTACCCGACAAACACAGATACGCAGTATTTT.

The chain joins TRBV7-9 to TRBJ2-3; 10 bases map to TRBD2. From germline, CDR1 is SEHNR and CDR2 FQNEAQ (reference sequence). Losses at the gene ends were 4 bases for V and 1 base for J; bases not matched to a gene: 2. The CDR3 is made up of 15 amino acids. The CDR3 is CASSWTSGGTDTQYF. CDR3 DNA: TGTGCCAGCAGCTGGACTAGCGGAGGCACAGATACGCAGTATTTT.

This clone was observed a few times. The V gene is TRBV6-1, the J gene TRBJ1-2, with D maybe TRBD1 (5 bases). V was shortened by 1 base and J by 0 bases, with 12 bases between the two germline ends. CDR3 length: 16 residues. Germline assignment: CDR1 MNHNS and CDR2 SASEGT. CDR3 coding DNA: TGTGCCAGCAGTGAAGGGGGCAGTTTCTCTAACTATGGCTACACCTTC. This codes for CASSEGGSFSNYGYTF.

The chain links TRBV5-4 to TRBJ1-1, with 11 bases matching TRBD1. From germline, CDR1 is SGHNT and CDR2 YYREEE (reference sequence). This CDR3 spans 14 amino acids. With 3 bases clipped from V and 5 bases from J, the junction kept 3 bases outside the gene matches. In DNA, the CDR3 is TGTGCCAGCAGCTGGGGACAGGGGGGTACTGAAGCTTTCTTT. Encoded protein: CASSWGQGGTEAFF.

The chain links TRBV18 to TRBJ1-3; possible D gene TRBD1, 5 bases. CDR3 length: 15 amino acids. The germline V gene has CDR1 KGHSH and CDR2 LQKENI. V lost 5 bases and J 0 bases, leaving 11 bases between the germline ends. CDR3 nucleotide sequence: TGTGCCAGCTCAATGGGACGGGACTCTGGAAACACCATATATTTT. It specifies CASSMGRDSGNTIYF.

The chain couples TRBV10-3 to TRBJ2-5; 8 bases match TRBD1. Near its end, the DNA agrees better with TRBJ2-7, so the J call may be wrong. CDR1 and CDR2 (germline): ENHRY, SYGVKD. The CDR3 is 14 residues long. The CDR3 here is CAIGRGPIPYEQYF. CDR3 nucleotide sequence: TGTGCCATCGGCAGGGGGCCGATTCCCTACGAGCAGTACTTC.

The chain links TRBV9 to TRBJ2-6; D is unclear. Germline-derived CDR1 and CDR2 are SGDLS and YYNGEE. V lost 0 bases, J lost 2 bases, and 0 bases lay in between. The CDR3 totals 13 residues. The CDR3, as DNA: TGTGCCAGCAGCGTAGCTGGGGCCAACGTCCTGACTTTC. As protein: CASSVAGANVLTF.

The CDR3 here is CASSFEGHGYTF. CDR3 nucleotide sequence: TGCGCCAGCAGCTTTGAAGGGCATGGCTACACCTTC. This sequence joins TRBV5-1 and TRBJ1-2; no clear D. The CDR3 is 12 amino acids. V lost 2 bases to trimming and J lost 6 bases, with 8 bases between them. Germline V gene sequence: CDR1 SGHRS, CDR2 YFSETQ.

J is TRBJ2-3 and V is TRBV4-1; 10 nucleotides align to TRBD2. The V and J ends lost 1 base and 5 bases, in that order; junction bases with no gene match: 9. The CDR3 sequence is 17 residues long. The germline V gene encodes CDR1 MGHRA and CDR2 YSYEKL. CDR3 DNA sequence: TGCGCCAGCAGCCAAGTGATAAGCGGGGGGGCCCAAGATACGCAGTATTTT. Translating gives CASSQVISGGAQDTQYF.

This clone turned up a few times. Here the CDR3 reads CASSSNGRGMTYGYTF. DNA for the CDR3: TGTGCCAGCAGCTCCAATGGGCGAGGTATGACCTATGGCTACACCTTC. The genes are TRBV7-9 and TRBJ1-2, with unresolved D. Trimming left V 4 bases short and J 4 bases short, with 19 bases between. The germline V gene encodes CDR1 SEHNR and CDR2 FQNEAQ (reference sequence). The CDR3 has 16 amino acids.